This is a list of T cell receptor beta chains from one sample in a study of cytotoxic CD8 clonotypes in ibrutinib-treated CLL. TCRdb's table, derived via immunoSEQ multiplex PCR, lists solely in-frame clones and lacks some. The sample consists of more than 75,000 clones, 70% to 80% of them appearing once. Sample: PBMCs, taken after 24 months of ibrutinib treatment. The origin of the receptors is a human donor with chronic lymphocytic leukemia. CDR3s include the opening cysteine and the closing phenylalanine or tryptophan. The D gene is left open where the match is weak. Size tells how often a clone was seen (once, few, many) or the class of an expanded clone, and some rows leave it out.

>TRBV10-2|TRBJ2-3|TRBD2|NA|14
CASSGSSGRDTQYF
TGCGCCAGCAGTGGGAGTAGCGGGAGAGATACGCAGTATTTT
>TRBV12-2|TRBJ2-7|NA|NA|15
CASRLGFIPAGEQYF
TGTGCAAGTCGCTTAGGGTTTATCCCGGCGGGCGAGCAGTACTTC
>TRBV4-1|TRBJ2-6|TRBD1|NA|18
CASSQEGQGASGANVLTF
TGCGCCAGCAGCCAAGAGGGACAGGGCGCCTCTGGGGCCAACGTCCTGACTTTC
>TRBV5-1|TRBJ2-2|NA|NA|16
CASSLESGKNTGELFF
TGCGCCAGCAGCTTGGAATCGGGGAAGAACACCGGGGAGCTGTTTTTT
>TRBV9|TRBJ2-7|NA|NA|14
CASSVTGSRYEQYF
TGTGCCAGCAGCGTAACCGGGAGCCGGTACGAGCAGTACTTC
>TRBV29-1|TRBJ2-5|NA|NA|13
CSVPGHKQETQYF
TGCAGCGTGCCGGGACACAAGCAAGAGACCCAGTACTTC
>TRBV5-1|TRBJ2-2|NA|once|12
CASKGGTGELFF
TGCGCCAGCAAAGGCGGCACCGGGGAGCTGTTTTTT
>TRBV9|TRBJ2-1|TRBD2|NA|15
CASSASSSGTNEQFF
TGTGCCAGCAGCGCCAGCTCCAGCGGGACCAATGAGCAGTTCTTC
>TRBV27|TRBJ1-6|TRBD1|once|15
CASSKTGTYNSPLHF
TGTGCCAGCAGTAAGACAGGGACCTATAATTCACCCCTCCACTTT
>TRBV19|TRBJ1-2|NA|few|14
CASSTNIGGYGYTF
TGTGCCAGTAGTACCAACATAGGGGGCTATGGCTACACCTTC
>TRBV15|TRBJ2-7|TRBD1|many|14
CATSFGTGPYEQYF
TGTGCCACCAGCTTCGGGACAGGCCCATACGAGCAGTACTTC
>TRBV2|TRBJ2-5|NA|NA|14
CASLRRELQETQYF
TGTGCCAGCTTGAGGAGGGAGCTACAAGAGACCCAGTACTTC
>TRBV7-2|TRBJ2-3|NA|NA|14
CASSANARTDTQYF
TGTGCCAGCAGTGCTAACGCCCGCACAGATACGCAGTATTTT
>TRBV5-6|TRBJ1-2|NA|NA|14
CASSAWAVIGGYTF
TGTGCCAGCAGCGCCTGGGCCGTTATAGGTGGCTACACCTTC
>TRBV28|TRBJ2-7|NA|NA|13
CASIGQGRGEQYF
TGTGCCAGCATAGGCCAGGGGAGAGGCGAGCAGTACTTC
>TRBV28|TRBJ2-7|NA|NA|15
CASSITGYGSYEQYF
TGTGCCAGCAGCATTACAGGGTACGGTTCCTACGAGCAGTACTTC
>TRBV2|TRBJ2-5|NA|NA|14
CASSAGTTQETQYF
TGTGCCAGCAGCGCCGGGACAACCCAAGAGACCCAGTACTTC
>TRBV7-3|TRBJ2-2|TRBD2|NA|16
CASSSRRTSTEGELFF
TGTGCCAGCAGCTCCCGTCGGACTAGCACCGAAGGGGAGCTGTTTTTT
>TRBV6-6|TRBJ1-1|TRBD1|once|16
CASRSGPGQGSTEAFF
TGTGCCAGCAGATCGGGACCGGGACAGGGGAGCACTGAAGCTTTCTTT
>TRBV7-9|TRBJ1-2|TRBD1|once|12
CASSPGTGPPAF
TGTGCCAGCAGCCCGGGGACAGGGCCACCAGCCTTC
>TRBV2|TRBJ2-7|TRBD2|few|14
CASSAARGGREQYF
TGTGCCAGCAGTGCCGCCCGAGGCGGGAGAGAGCAGTACTTC
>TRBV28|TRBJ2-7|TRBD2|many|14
CAIKSGINSYEQYF
TGTGCCATCAAAAGCGGGATAAACTCCTACGAGCAGTACTTC
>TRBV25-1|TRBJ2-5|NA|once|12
CASRDFQETQYF
TGTGCCTCGAGGGACTTCCAAGAGACCCAGTACTTC
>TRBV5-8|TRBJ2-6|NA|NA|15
CASSPRATGANVLTF
TGTGCCAGCAGCCCCAGGGCGACTGGGGCCAACGTCCTGACTTTC
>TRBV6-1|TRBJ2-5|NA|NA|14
CASTRSGQQETQYF
TGTGCCAGCACTCGAAGCGGGCAGCAAGAGACCCAGTACTTC
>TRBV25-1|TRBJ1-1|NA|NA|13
CASSESRDTEAFF
TGTGCCAGCAGTGAATCCCGGGACACTGAAGCTTTCTTT
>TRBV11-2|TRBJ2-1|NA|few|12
CASSAQPQEQFF
TGTGCCAGCAGCGCACAGCCTCAGGAGCAGTTCTTC
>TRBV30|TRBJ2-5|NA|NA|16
CAWSATGTPRAETQYF
TGTGCCTGGAGTGCGACCGGGACACCTAGGGCGGAGACCCAGTACTTC
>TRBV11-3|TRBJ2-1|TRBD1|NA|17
CASSSKQGAKISNEQFF
TGTGCCAGCAGCTCAAAACAGGGGGCGAAGATAAGTAATGAGCAGTTCTTC
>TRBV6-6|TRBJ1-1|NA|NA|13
CASSYWGNTEAFF
TGTGCCAGCAGTTACTGGGGAAACACTGAAGCTTTCTTT
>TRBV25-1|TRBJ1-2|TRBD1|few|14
CASTRDREGDGYTF
TGTGCCAGCACCCGGGACAGGGAAGGGGATGGCTACACCTTC
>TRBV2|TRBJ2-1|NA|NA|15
CASKRGQTTYNEQFF
TGTGCCAGCAAAAGAGGGCAGACAACCTACAATGAGCAGTTCTTC
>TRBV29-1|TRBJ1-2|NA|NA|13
CSVEREFNYGYTF
TGCAGCGTTGAAAGAGAGTTCAACTATGGCTACACCTTC
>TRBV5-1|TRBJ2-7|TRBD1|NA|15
CASSLYSGGSYEQYF
TGCGCCAGCAGCTTGTACTCAGGGGGTAGCTACGAGCAGTACTTC
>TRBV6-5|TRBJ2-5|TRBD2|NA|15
CASSYMAGGQETQYF
TGTGCCAGCAGTTACATGGCGGGGGGGCAGGAGACCCAGTACTTC
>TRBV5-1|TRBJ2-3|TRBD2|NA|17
CASSYHPSGESTDTQYF
TGCGCCAGCAGCTATCACCCTAGCGGGGAGAGCACAGATACGCAGTATTTT
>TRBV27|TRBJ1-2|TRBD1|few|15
CASSREDRGVYGYTF
TGTGCCAGCAGTCGGGAGGACAGGGGGGTCTATGGCTACACCTTC
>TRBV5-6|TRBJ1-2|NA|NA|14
CASSPVGLNYGYTF
TGTGCCAGCAGCCCTGTAGGTCTGAACTATGGCTACACCTTC
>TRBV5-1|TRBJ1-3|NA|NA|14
CASSFQGTGNTIYF
TGCGCCAGCAGCTTTCAGGGAACTGGAAACACCATATATTTT
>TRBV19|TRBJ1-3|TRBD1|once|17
CASSTPGQASTGNTIYF
TGTGCCAGTAGTACTCCGGGACAGGCCTCAACTGGAAACACCATATATTTT